The clone carrying this T cell receptor beta chain was observed once. Its antigen is currently unknown. The TCR beta CDR3 regions underwent amplification from RNA transcripts. An initial RT-PCR round employing HTBI primers preceded a second-round multiplex PCR. MiXCR, applied by TCRdb to the multiplex PCR reads, yields one record per CDR3 protein. The top ten clones hold 3.5% to 4.5% of a sample with 580,000 or so distinct CDR3 sequences, just under 40% of them seen once. Diagnostic conclusions were grounded in clinical symptoms, serum thyroxine, TRAb, thyroid ultrasound and orbital computed tomography. This sample was included in a study of Graves' ophthalmopathy and Graves' hyperthyroidism. Germline V gene lookup returns CDR1 SGHAT and CDR2 FQNNGV. The CDR3 runs to 14 residues. V gave up 2 bases and J gave up 6 bases; unmatched junction bases: 2. Study results and limitations: Thyroid clonotypes that were expanded above 0.001 frequency mostly also appeared in blood.

The source is an adult man with Graves' hyperthyroidism. The chain is built from TRBV11-2 and TRBJ2-2; TRBD1 matches 8 bases. Sample: peripheral blood or thyroid tissue (not recorded which). DNA of the CDR3: TGTGCCAGCAGCTTATACAGGGGGGCCGGGGAGCTGTTTTTT. Encoded protein: CASSLYRGAGELFF.